Listed below are T cell receptor beta chains from one sample, sequenced in a study of cytomegalovirus exposure and HLA in healthy donors. Measured with immunoSEQ multiplex PCR; TCRdb has only the in-frame clones, and not every one. The repertoire holds under 250,000 clones, 60% to 80% seen once, with 3.8% in the top ten. Sequencing was done on a sample of PBMCs. These receptors all stem from a male donor in good health and CMV-seronegative. Each CDR3 is given with its conserved first and last residue. D genes are given only for firm matches. Clone size is given for some rows only: seen once, a few or many times, or a class if the clone is expanded.

TRBD1,TRBJ2-3,NA,TRBV5-6,15,CASSLIGQGGNTQYF,TGTGCCAGCAGCTTAATAGGACAGGGGGGGAATACGCAGTATTTT
NA,TRBJ1-4,NA,TRBV20-1,11,CSATTGEKLFF,TGCAGTGCTACGACAGGAGAAAAACTGTTTTTT
NA,TRBJ2-1,NA,TRBV5-1,13,CASSLRQANEQFF,TGCGCCAGCAGCTTGCGACAGGCCAATGAGCAGTTCTTC
TRBD1,TRBJ2-7,NA,TRBV19,14,CASSIGTGPYEQYF,TGTGCCAGTAGTATAGGGACAGGACCCTACGAGCAGTACTTC
NA,TRBJ1-1,NA,TRBV5-1,15,CASSLAGGPNTEAFF,TGCGCCAGCAGCTTGGCGGGGGGACCGAACACTGAAGCTTTCTTT
NA,TRBJ2-5,NA,TRBV6-6,14,CASLNGGRGETQYF,TGTGCCAGCCTCAACGGGGGTCGGGGAGAGACCCAGTACTTC
TRBD1,TRBJ1-1,once,TRBV9,15,CASSAAQGADTEAFF,TGTGCCAGCAGCGCCGCACAGGGGGCGGACACTGAAGCTTTCTTT
NA,TRBJ2-7,NA,TRBV5-1,15,CASSLGGTDAFEQYF,TGCGCCAGCAGCTTGGGCGGGACAGACGCCTTCGAGCAGTACTTC
TRBD1,TRBJ2-5,once,TRBV5-8,15,CASSSGQGAKETQYF,TGTGCCAGCAGCTCCGGACAGGGGGCAAAAGAGACCCAGTACTTC
NA,TRBJ1-2,NA,TRBV19,13,CASSIGRGGGYTF,TGTGCCAGTAGTATAGGGCGCGGTGGTGGCTACACCTTC
NA,TRBJ2-3,NA,TRBV2,14,CASNGGLGTDTQYF,TGTGCCAGCAACGGCGGGTTGGGCACAGATACGCAGTATTTT
NA,TRBJ2-3,NA,TRBV5-1,14,CASSLGERTDTQYF,TGCGCCAGCAGCTTGGGAGAACGCACAGATACGCAGTATTTT
NA,TRBJ1-5,NA,TRBV6-1,14,CASSVLTGNQPQHF,TGTGCCAGCAGTGTCCTGACAGGCAATCAGCCCCAGCATTTT
TRBD1,TRBJ1-5,NA,TRBV6-6,14,CASNAGGRYQPQHF,TGTGCCAGCAACGCAGGGGGCCGGTATCAGCCCCAGCATTTT
TRBD1,TRBJ1-2,NA,TRBV15,16,CATSRDQGAKWDGYTF,TGTGCCACCAGCAGAGATCAGGGGGCGAAGTGGGATGGCTACACCTTC
NA,TRBJ1-4,few,TRBV18,12,CASSQINEKLFF,TGTGCCAGCTCCCAGATAAATGAAAAACTGTTTTTT
NA,TRBJ2-7,few,TRBV11-2,11,CASSFARGQYF,TGTGCCAGCAGCTTCGCCCGAGGGCAGTACTTC
NA,TRBJ1-1,NA,TRBV21-1,17,CASSKDYRDRGTPEAFF,TGTGCCAGCAGCAAAGATTATCGAGACAGGGGAACGCCCGAAGCTTTCTTT
NA,TRBJ1-4,NA,TRBV2,13,CAGQVWKVEKLFF,TGTGCCGGGCAAGTGTGGAAGGTTGAAAAACTGTTTTTT
TRBD2,TRBJ2-2,NA,TRBV11-2,16,CASSPWLAGGTGELFF,TGTGCCAGCAGCCCCTGGCTAGCGGGAGGAACCGGGGAGCTGTTTTTT
NA,TRBJ2-2,NA,TRBV27,16,CASTTIQARDTGELFF,TGTGCCAGCACCACCATTCAGGCCAGGGACACCGGGGAGCTGTTTTTT
NA,TRBJ2-2,NA,TRBV9,17,CASSPRVEALNTGELFF,TGTGCCAGCAGCCCCCGAGTCGAAGCGCTGAACACCGGGGAGCTGTTTTTT
TRBD2,TRBJ2-7,NA,TRBV28,15,CASSSLAGHRYEQYF,TGTGCCAGCAGTTCACTAGCGGGCCATAGGTACGAGCAGTACTTC
TRBD2,TRBJ2-1,NA,TRBV18,17,CASSPEGLAGGQGEQFF,TGTGCCAGCTCACCCGAAGGACTAGCGGGAGGCCAGGGGGAGCAGTTCTTC
TRBD1,TRBJ2-1,NA,TRBV7-2,19,CASSLIVLMGTAQAAEQFF,TGTGCCAGCAGCTTAATAGTGCTTATGGGGACAGCCCAGGCGGCTGAGCAGTTCTTC
TRBD2,TRBJ2-5,NA,TRBV2,16,CASSQAYSGYQETQYF,TGTGCCAGCAGCCAAGCTTATAGCGGGTACCAAGAGACCCAGTACTTC
NA,TRBJ2-7,once,TRBV21-1,15,CASSKRRGPNYEQYF,TGTGCCAGCAGCAAAAGGCGGGGGCCAAACTACGAGCAGTACTTC
TRBD1,TRBJ2-3,once,TRBV29-1,15,CSVPPRQGSTDTQYF,TGCAGCGTTCCGCCCCGACAGGGCTCCACAGATACGCAGTATTTT
TRBD2,TRBJ2-5,NA,TRBV7-9,15,CSSSPGLANQETQYF,TGTTCCAGCAGCCCTGGACTAGCCAACCAAGAGACCCAGTACTTC
NA,TRBJ1-1,NA,TRBV7-9,13,CASSLLGVTEAFF,TGTGCCAGCAGCTTATTAGGGGTAACTGAAGCTTTCTTT
TRBD1,TRBJ2-7,NA,TRBV30,17,CAWTTRAGQGNSYEQYF,TGTGCCTGGACTACCCGAGCGGGACAGGGAAACTCCTACGAGCAGTACTTC
TRBD1,TRBJ1-2,NA,TRBV28,14,CASSHQGANYGYTF,TGTGCCAGCAGTCATCAGGGGGCGAACTATGGCTACACCTTC
NA,TRBJ2-7,NA,TRBV5-1,17,CASSPVPAGPSYPEQYF,TGCGCCAGCAGCCCCGTGCCCGCCGGTCCCTCCTACCCCGAGCAGTACTTC
NA,TRBJ2-3,NA,TRBV15,15,CATSRFRDKVDTQYF,TGTGCCACCAGCCGTTTTAGGGACAAGGTGGATACGCAGTATTTT
NA,TRBJ2-7,few,TRBV5-6,17,CASSRGLIRDSSYEQYF,TGTGCCAGCAGCCGGGGGCTAATACGGGACAGCTCCTACGAGCAGTACTTC
TRBD2,TRBJ2-7,NA,TRBV28,15,CASKRSGAVTYEQYF,TGTGCCAGCAAAAGAAGCGGGGCAGTAACCTACGAGCAGTACTTC
NA,TRBJ1-1,few,TRBV25-1,15,CASSGTGSVNTEAFF,TGTGCCAGCAGTGGTACAGGGTCAGTAAACACTGAAGCTTTCTTT